The 15 T cell receptor beta chains in this list originate from one sample, sequenced in a study of human T cells and chemical hapten exposure. TCRdb processed the RACE reads anew with MiXCR; each CDR3 protein has one entry. Of about 97,000 distinct CDR3 sequences listed, 25% to 35% are singletons. Regarding time point: patch test 3, about 24 weeks after DPC sensitization. Treatment given: therapeutic diphenylcyclopropenone sensitization with weekly scalp DPC. The sample in question was whole blood, obtained in connection with sensitization to the hapten diphenylcyclopropenone (DPC). Receptors were obtained from a man aged 35-49 years with alopecia areata. Some clones in this sample may be carry-over from other donors' samples.

This clonotype was seen only a few times. The gene calls are TRBV16 and TRBJ1-1; D is possibly TRBD1 (5 bases). The germline V gene has CDR1 KGHSY and CDR2 FQNENV. The CDR3 loop spans 13 amino acids. V was clipped by 3 bases and J by 5 bases, with 10 bases between them. DNA of the CDR3: TGTGCCAGCAGCCACCTCGACAGAACTGAAGCTTTCTTT. It is translated as CASSHLDRTEAFF. Combining the CDR3 with reference TRBV16 and TRBJ1-1 gives the whole variable domain GEEVAQTPKHLVRGEGQKAKLYCAPIKGHSYVFWYQQVLKNEFKFLISFQNENVFDETGMPKERFSAKCLPNSPCSLEIQATKLEDSAVYFCASSHLDRTEAFFGQGTRLTVV.

This clonotype was detected a few times. The genes are TRBV6-5 and TRBJ2-1; unclear D gene. Looked up from germline, CDR1 is MNHEY and CDR2 is SVGAGI. V was trimmed by 5 bases and J by 9 bases, leaving 17 bases between them. The CDR3 contains 14 residues. CDR3 residues: CASSRRLSMAEQFF. The CDR3 DNA reads TGTGCCAGCAGTCGCCGGCTCAGTATGGCTGAGCAGTTCTTC.

The rearrangement uses TRBV25-1 and TRBJ1-2, with D possibly matching TRBD1 (6 bases). The germline V gene has CDR1 MGHDK and CDR2 SYGVNS. The CDR3 runs 10 residues. V was trimmed by 10 bases and J by 3 bases, leaving 6 bases between them. CDR3 DNA sequence: TGTGCCACAGGGGACTATGGCTACACCTTC. Its translation: CATGDYGYTF.

The chain is built from TRBV12-3 or TRBV12-4 and TRBJ2-2; D unclear. This CDR3 region has 13 residues. V was clipped by 3 bases and J by 7 bases, with 9 bases between them. Written as DNA, the CDR3 is TGTGCCAGCAGTTTGGGCGTCAGCGGGGAGCTGTTTTTT. It is translated as CASSLGVSGELFF.

The sample holds a few counts of this clonotype. The V call is TRBV12-3 or TRBV12-4, the J call TRBJ2-7, with TRBD2 identical over 9 bases. V lost 6 bases and J lost 7; bases outside the gene matches: 13. This CDR3 is 15 amino acids long. The CDR3 DNA is TGTGCCAGCAGCTCATTGGGACTAGCCGGTCAAGAGCAGTACTTC. It is translated as CASSSLGLAGQEQYF.

The chain links TRBV6-2 or TRBV6-3 to TRBJ2-5, with D perhaps TRBD2 (6 bases). Germline loops: CDR1 MNHEY, CDR2 SVGEGT. The V end lost 0 bases, the J end lost 0 bases, and 14 bases lay between the germline ends. The CDR3 loop spans 17 amino acids. In DNA, the CDR3 is TGTGCCAGCAGTTACTCGTTGGAGGGACGGTACCAAGAGACCCAGTACTTC. Its translation is CASSYSLEGRYQETQYF.

The chain joins TRBV5-1 to TRBJ2-7; 9 bases are shared with TRBD1. J gave up 2 bases and V 3 bases, and 9 bases lay outside the gene matches. The germline CDR1 and CDR2 sequences are SGHRS and YFSETQ. This CDR3 spans 16 amino acids. DNA of the CDR3: TGCGCCAGCAGCTCGATGTGGACAGGGGAAACCTACGAGCAGTACTTC. It encodes CASSSMWTGETYEQYF.

The chain employs TRBV5-1 and TRBJ2-5, with unresolved D. The germline CDR1 and CDR2 sequences are SGHRS and YFSETQ. There are 13 residues in the CDR3. Trimming removed 2 bases at V and 5 bases at J, with 10 bases between. CDR3 DNA sequence: TGCGCCAGCAGCTTTATGGGCCCGGAGACCCAGTACTTC. Translation gives CASSFMGPETQYF. The variable domain in full, with the rest retrieved from reference TRBV5-1 and TRBJ2-5, is KAGVTQTPRYLIKTRGQQVTLSCSPISGHRSVSWYQQTPGQGLQFLFEYFSETQRNKGNFPGRFSGRQFSNSRSEMNVSTLELGDSALYLCASSFMGPETQYFGPGTRLLVL.

This clonotype was seen more than once but under ten times. The chain is built from TRBV12-3 or TRBV12-4 and TRBJ1-5; unclear D gene. CDR3 length: 12 residues. V shed 3 bases and J shed 7 bases, with 7 bases lying between them. The CDR3 DNA reads TGTGCCAGCAGTTTCGGGCAACAGCCCCAGCATTTT. Amino acid sequence: CASSFGQQPQHF.

The chain recombines TRBV7-2 with TRBJ2-3; D might be TRBD2 (5 bases). CDR1 SGHTA and CDR2 FQGNSA come from the germline V gene. CDR3 length equals 16 residues. Between the trimmed V and J ends, which lost 5 bases and 2 bases, there was a span of 17 bases. The CDR3 is CASSRQGGGLTDTQYF. The CDR3 DNA follows: TGTGCCAGCAGCCGTCAAGGTGGCGGACTCACAGATACGCAGTATTTT.

In its sample, this clonotype was seen once. The chain carries TRBV29-1 and TRBJ2-2, with D hard to call. V lost 4 bases to trimming and J lost 2 bases, with 8 bases between them. The CDR3 sequence is 13 residues long. Germline CDR1 is SQVTM and CDR2 is ANQGSEA. This chain's CDR3 is CSVGVTNTGELFF. The CDR3 DNA reads as TGCAGCGTTGGGGTAACCAACACCGGGGAGCTGTTTTTT.

This rearrangement joins TRBV6-2 or TRBV6-3 to TRBJ2-7; 9 bases align to TRBD1. This CDR3 is built from 14 residues. Trimming took 5 bases from V and 4 from J; bases not matched to a gene: 6. Germline CDR1 reads MNHEY; CDR2 reads SVGEGT. CDR3 DNA: TGTGCCAGCAGTGGGACAGGGCGCAAATACGAGCAGTACTTC. As protein: CASSGTGRKYEQYF.

A word on this clonotype: This may be a read error, as it is one base from a much larger clone. The rearrangement joins TRBV5-6 to TRBJ2-3; D is unresolved. Germline CDR1 reads SGHDT; CDR2 reads YYEEEE. The CDR3 loop spans 13 amino acids. The V end lost 3 bases, the J end lost 3 bases, and 8 bases lay between the germline ends. DNA of the CDR3: TGTGCCAGCAGCTGGTCCTTGACAGATACGCAGTATTTT. It codes for CASSWSLTDTQYF.

V usage is TRBV24-1 and J usage is TRBJ2-2, with D perhaps matching TRBD2 (5 bases). Trimming shortened V by 6 bases and J by 3 bases, and 13 bases separated the two germline ends. CDR1 and CDR2 from the germline V gene are KGHDR and SFDVKD. The CDR3 spans 15 residues. CDR3 DNA: TGTGCCACCAGTCTCAACCGGGAAGACACCGGGGAGCTGTTTTTT. Residues: CATSLNREDTGELFF.

The V call is TRBV27, the J call TRBJ2-3, with a possible D match to TRBD2 (6 bases). Per germline, CDR1 MNHEY and CDR2 SMNVEV (reference sequence). Trimming removed 5 bases at V and 0 bases at J, with 12 bases between. The CDR3 covers 15 residues. The CDR3 sequence: CASSPPGLSTDTQYF. CDR3 coding DNA: TGTGCCAGCAGTCCGCCGGGACTTAGCACAGATACGCAGTATTTT.